This TCR beta chain comes out of a study of shared clonotypes between healthy human individuals. Study-level points and caveats: Across subsets, estimated richness was generally greater for naive than for memory populations. When naive CD4 clonotypes were compared across a few donors, around 4.6% were shared.

With respect to this clone: The antigen is unknown.

CDR3 length equals 16 residues. The germline V gene has CDR1 PRHDT and CDR2 FYEKMQ (reference sequence). The junction had 4 bases not matched to a gene; V was cut back by 1 base and J by 8 bases. Naive CD8 cells lacked CD45RO and underwent positive selection for CCR7, leaving out terminally differentiated effector memory CD45RA+ cells. Generated by immunoSEQ multiplex PCR, the TCRdb table keeps only in-frame clones and is missing some. In the table there are about 2.1 million clones, roughly 93% of which are singletons. The TCR was taken from a man between 18 and 35 years old in good health. Some clones in this sample may be carry-over from other donors' samples. The gene calls are TRBV13 and TRBJ2-1; TRBD2 agrees at 14 bases. Sequencing was done on a sample of naive CD8+ T cells from PBMCs. The CDR3 here is CASSLVGTSGRDEQFF. The CDR3 DNA sequence: TGTGCCAGCAGCTTAGTCGGGACTAGCGGGAGAGATGAGCAGTTCTTC. Drawing the rest from reference TRBV13 and TRBJ2-1, the complete variable domain is AAGVIQSPRHLIKEKRETATLKCYPIPRHDTVYWYQQGPGQDPQFLISFYEKMQSDKGSIPDRFSAQQFSDYHSELNMSSLELGDSALYFCASSLVGTSGRDEQFFGPGTRLTVL.